Below are 15 T cell receptor beta chains sequenced from a single sample in a study of shared clonotypes between healthy human individuals. Assay used: immunoSEQ multiplex PCR; TCRdb lists only in-frame clones, some missing. The table shows about 470,000 clones, with 75% to 85% occurring only once. Sequencing was done on a sample of PBMCs. The source of these receptors is a woman between 40 and 55 years old in good health. Some clones in this sample may be carry-over from other donors' samples.

Comment on this clone: Other nucleotide sequences in the sample specify the same CDR3. The J gene is TRBJ1-2, the V gene TRBV7-2, with TRBD1 matching over 7 bases. The CDR3 is 13 amino acids. Germline V gives CDR1 SGHTA, CDR2 FQGNSA. Trimming took 2 bases from V and 4 from J; bases not matched to a gene: 1. The CDR3 region is CASSLPGGYGYTF. CDR3 DNA: TGTGCCAGCAGCTTACCAGGGGGCTATGGCTACACCTTC.

This chain links TRBV18 with TRBJ1-2; D might be TRBD1 (5 bases). CDR3 size: 13 residues. V lost 6 bases and J 3 bases, leaving 11 bases between the germline ends. CDR1 is KGHSH and CDR2 is LQKENI in the germline V gene. The CDR3 reads CASSRQGDYGYTF. In DNA, the CDR3 is TGTGCCAGCTCTCGTCAGGGAGACTATGGCTACACCTTC.

This clone was counted a single time. The CDR3, as DNA: TGTGCCAGCACCAGTCAGGGGAGGAGCACTGAAGCTTTCTTT. The encoded protein is CASTSQGRSTEAFF. The genes are TRBV28 and TRBJ1-1; perhaps TRBD1 as D (6 bases). V was clipped by 7 bases and J by 4 bases, with 16 bases between them. This CDR3 has 14 amino acids. Germline V lookup: CDR1 MDHEN, CDR2 SYDVKM.

The chain recombines TRBV27 with TRBJ2-1; D may correspond to TRBD1 or TRBD2 (5 bases each). This CDR3 has 13 amino acids. V lost 3 bases and J 10 bases, leaving 13 bases between the germline ends. Germline CDR1 MNHEY, CDR2 SMNVEV (reference sequence). The CDR3 loop reads CASSLARGAEQFF. As DNA, the CDR3 is TGTGCCAGCAGTTTGGCCCGAGGGGCGGAGCAGTTCTTC.

Only one count was recorded for this clone. The chain links TRBV7-2 to TRBJ2-3; 7 bases align to TRBD1. This CDR3 is built from 15 residues. Germline CDR1 is SGHTA and CDR2 is FQGNSA. Losses at the gene ends were 6 bases for V and 2 bases for J; bases not matched to a gene: 8. CDR3 region: CASSSDRFSTDTQYF. The CDR3, as DNA: TGTGCCAGCAGTTCGGACAGGTTCTCCACAGATACGCAGTATTTT.

The V call is TRBV19, the J call TRBJ2-4, with 7 bases matching TRBD2. With V trimmed by 9 bases and J by 9 bases, 5 bases remained unmatched. The CDR3 extends over 11 amino acids. The V gene's germline CDR1 is LNHDA and CDR2 SQIVND (reference sequence). The CDR3 coding sequence is TGTGCCAGCACGGGAGGTAGCATTCAGTACTTC. Translating gives CASTGGSIQYF.

The V and J genes are TRBV5-1 and TRBJ2-2; TRBD2 matches 7 bases. Per the germline V gene, CDR1 is SGHRS and CDR2 is YFSETQ. The CDR3 is 17 residues long. Trimming removed 3 bases from V and 0 bases from J; junction bases left unmatched: 8. The CDR3 DNA follows: TGCGCCAGCAGCTCCCCCCAGGCGGGAGCGAACACCGGGGAGCTGTTTTTT. Encoded protein: CASSSPQAGANTGELFF.

The V call is TRBV7-9, the J call TRBJ2-1; perhaps TRBD2 as D (5 bases). Trimming cost V 2 bases and J 2 bases, with 13 bases left between them. Per germline, CDR1 SEHNR and CDR2 FQNEAQ (reference sequence). CDR3 length equals 16 residues. The CDR3 loop is CASSLSPGTTYNEQFF. The CDR3 region has the DNA TGTGCCAGCAGCTTATCACCGGGAACCACCTACAATGAGCAGTTCTTC.

V is TRBV11-2 and J is TRBJ2-1; TRBD2 aligns across 7 bases. Germline V gives CDR1 SGHAT, CDR2 FQNNGV. V was pared by 3 bases and J by 2 bases, with 7 bases of the junction left unmatched. The CDR3 runs 16 residues. CDR3 loop: CASSLRAGLAYNEQFF. Here the CDR3 DNA reads TGTGCCAGCAGCTTGCGAGCGGGATTGGCCTACAATGAGCAGTTCTTC.

This chain joins TRBV5-1 and TRBJ1-1, with D unresolved. The CDR3 runs 13 residues. CDR1 SGHRS and CDR2 YFSETQ come from the germline V gene. V gave up 3 bases and J gave up 6 bases, with 12 bases separating them. Here the CDR3 DNA reads TGCGCCAGCAGCTCCGGCGGGTACCCTGAAGCTTTCTTT. This translates into CASSSGGYPEAFF.

A note on this clone: Additional DNA sequences in this sample encode the identical CDR3. The chain is built from TRBV6-1 and TRBJ2-7, with 10 bases that match TRBD2. Per germline, CDR1 MNHNS and CDR2 SASEGT. V dropped 1 base and J dropped 4; count of bases not matched to a gene: 4. The CDR3 has 15 amino acids. The CDR3 sequence: CASSEELAGSYEQYF. CDR3 in DNA: TGTGCCAGCAGTGAAGAACTAGCGGGGTCTTACGAGCAGTACTTC.

The chain employs TRBV4-1 and TRBJ1-4; 8 positions agree with TRBD1. CDR1 and CDR2 (germline): MGHRA, YSYEKL. This CDR3 has 15 amino acids. The V segment lost 4 bases and the J segment 5 bases; nucleotides outside the gene matches: 6. CDR3 sequence reads: CASSLRTGRNEKLFF. The CDR3 nucleotides are TGCGCCAGCAGCCTGAGGACAGGGAGAAATGAAAAACTGTTTTTT.

This sequence joins TRBV28 and TRBJ1-1, with TRBD1 as a possible D gene (6 bases). The CDR3 has 12 residues. The V end lost 7 bases, the J end lost 5 bases, and 11 bases lay between the germline ends. Germline-derived CDR1 and CDR2 are MDHEN and SYDVKM. In nucleotides, the CDR3 is TGTGCCAGCAAGGGGGGGGGTACTGAAGCTTTCTTT. Its protein is CASKGGGTEAFF.

As DNA, the CDR3 is TGTGCCAGCAGCAGAGGGCGGAGCTCCTACGAGCAGTACTTC. Residues: CASSRGRSSYEQYF. The chain joins TRBV7-9 to TRBJ2-7; D may be TRBD2 (5 bases). CDR3 length equals 14 residues. Trimming cost V 5 bases and J 0 bases, with 11 bases left between them. Per the germline V gene, CDR1 is SEHNR and CDR2 is FQNEAQ (reference sequence).

The chain couples TRBV6-5 to TRBJ2-5, with D maybe TRBD1 (6 bases). This CDR3 is 13 amino acids long. The germline V and J ends were trimmed by 5 bases and 5 bases, with 12 bases remaining between them. Looked up from germline, CDR1 is MNHEY and CDR2 is SVGAGI. The CDR3 region has the DNA TGTGCCAGCAGTGCTCAGGGGCGTGAGACCCAGTACTTC. It yields the protein CASSAQGRETQYF.